These T cell receptor beta chains were read from a single sample in a study of CD8 T cells in Susac syndrome. MiXCR, applied by TCRdb to the immunoSEQ multiplex PCR reads, yields one record per CDR3 protein. Among about 430,000 distinct CDR3 sequences listed, around 85% were seen once. The sequenced sample consisted of CD8+ T cells from PBMCs. The receptors stem from a human donor with multiple sclerosis. Both conserved end residues are trimmed from each CDR3.

V	CDR3
TRBV27	ASSLSPDDDSGANVLT
TRBV14	ASSHRGTGLSSDSSYNEQF
TRBV13	ASSLGEFSEAF
TRBV28	ASSLKGPNYGYT
TRBV18	ASSPPPFRSLTGELF
TRBV28	ASRSNLAGEITDTQY
TRBV23-1	ASSLPPGDNTEAF
TRBV5-6	ASSLANGEAF
TRBV28	ASSFRPETEAF
TRBV7-9	ASSSQREGLRDTQY
TRBV11-2	ASSSKWTGGTDTQY
TRBV4-2	ASSLPDRGVSYEQY
TRBV5-5	ASRHGPSGGADVVKPQH
TRBV19	ASTKGTSGWSAGEQF
TRBV19	ASSNPVMASVGTEAF
TRBV25-1	ASGDYPSTDTQY
TRBV29-1	SVELSGLNTGELF
TRBV28	ASSFSFGGGTDTQY
TRBV4-1	ASSQEGGNQPQH
TRBV5-1	ASRWTSGSYEQY
TRBV5-1	ASSWAHVNTGELF
TRBV19	ASNAGFSQPQH
TRBV7-6	ASSLGSYYEQY
TRBV28	ASSFDGAGRNQPQH
TRBV10-3	AISELSTGDRNTEAF
TRBV5-1	ASSLEGQGSSYEQY
TRBV6-1	ASTWGGGYGYT
TRBV15	ATSRQSSYEQY
TRBV5-1	ASSWFDPPSTDTQY
TRBV7-9	ASSPSRERYTGELF
TRBV4-1	ASSQGDRDLDEQY
TRBV29-1	SVELTVGSYGYT
TRBV10-3	AISGGQENTEAF
TRBV10-3	AIRVGTSGGDTDTQY
TRBV14	ASSHAAGGYNEQF
TRBV28	ASSFPRGNRDRGRYEQY
TRBV6-5	ASSHSDSSTDTQY
TRBV4-1	ASSQEDEGNTEAF
TRBV7-9	ASSRGWGETQY
TRBV4-1	ASSQDRHRAVEETQY
TRBV11-2	ASSLVPGGSMNTEAF
TRBV7-9	ASSLDSGGDQPQH
TRBV5-1	ASSSGLAYEQY
TRBV7-2	ASSSGPRDSSYEQY